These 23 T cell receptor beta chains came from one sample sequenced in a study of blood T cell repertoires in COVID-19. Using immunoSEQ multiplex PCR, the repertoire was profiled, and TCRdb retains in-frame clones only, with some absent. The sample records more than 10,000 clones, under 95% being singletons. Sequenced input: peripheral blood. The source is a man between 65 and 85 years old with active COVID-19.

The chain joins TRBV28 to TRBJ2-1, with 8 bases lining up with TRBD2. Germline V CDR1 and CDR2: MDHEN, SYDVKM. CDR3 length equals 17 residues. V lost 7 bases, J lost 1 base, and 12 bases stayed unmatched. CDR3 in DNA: TGTGCCAGCACGGCTAGCGGGTGGGTGGGGTCCTACAATGAGCAGTTCTTC. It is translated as CASTASGWVGSYNEQFF.

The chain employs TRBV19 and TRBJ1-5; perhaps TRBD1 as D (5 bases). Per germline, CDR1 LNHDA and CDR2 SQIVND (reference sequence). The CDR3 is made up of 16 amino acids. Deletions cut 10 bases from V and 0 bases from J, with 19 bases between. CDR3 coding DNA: TGTGCCACCAAGTCGCGGGGAGGGACTAGCAATCAGCCCCAGCATTTT. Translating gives CATKSRGGTSNQPQHF.

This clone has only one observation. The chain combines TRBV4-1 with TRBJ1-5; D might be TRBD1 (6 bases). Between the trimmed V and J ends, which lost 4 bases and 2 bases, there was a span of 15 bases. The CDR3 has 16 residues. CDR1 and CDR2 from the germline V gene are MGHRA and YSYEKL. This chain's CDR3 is CASSRETGWGNQPQHF. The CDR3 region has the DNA TGCGCCAGCAGCCGAGAGACAGGATGGGGCAATCAGCCCCAGCATTTT.

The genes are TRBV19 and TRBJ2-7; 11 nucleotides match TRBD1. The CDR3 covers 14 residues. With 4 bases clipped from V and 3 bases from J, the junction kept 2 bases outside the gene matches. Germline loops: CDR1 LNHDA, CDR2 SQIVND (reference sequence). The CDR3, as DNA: TGTGCCAGTAGTACGGGGACAGGGGGCTACGAGCAGTACTTC. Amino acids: CASSTGTGGYEQYF. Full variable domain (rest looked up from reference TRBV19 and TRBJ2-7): DGGITQSPKYLFRKEGQNVTLSCEQNLNHDAMYWYRQDPGQGLRLIYYSQIVNDFQKGDIAEGYSVSREKKESFPLTVTSAQKNPTAFYLCASSTGTGGYEQYFGPGTRLTVT.

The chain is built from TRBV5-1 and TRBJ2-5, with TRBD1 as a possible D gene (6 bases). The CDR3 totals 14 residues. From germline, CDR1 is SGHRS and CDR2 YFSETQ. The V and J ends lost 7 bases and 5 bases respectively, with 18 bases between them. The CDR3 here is CASGTGQMGETQYF. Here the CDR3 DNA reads TGCGCCAGCGGAACAGGACAGATGGGGGAGACCCAGTACTTC.

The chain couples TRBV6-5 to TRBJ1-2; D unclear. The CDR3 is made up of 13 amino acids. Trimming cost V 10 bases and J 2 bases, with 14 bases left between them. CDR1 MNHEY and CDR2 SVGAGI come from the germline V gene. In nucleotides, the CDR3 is TGTGCCACTCGGAGGGCGGCCAACTATGGCTACACCTTC. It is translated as CATRRAANYGYTF.

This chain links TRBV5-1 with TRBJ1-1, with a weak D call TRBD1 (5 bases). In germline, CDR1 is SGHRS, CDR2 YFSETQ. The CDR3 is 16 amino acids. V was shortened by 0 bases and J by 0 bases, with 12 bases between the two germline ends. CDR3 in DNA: TGCGCCAGCAGCTTGGGACTGATCAGGGTGAACACTGAAGCTTTCTTT. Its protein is CASSLGLIRVNTEAFF.

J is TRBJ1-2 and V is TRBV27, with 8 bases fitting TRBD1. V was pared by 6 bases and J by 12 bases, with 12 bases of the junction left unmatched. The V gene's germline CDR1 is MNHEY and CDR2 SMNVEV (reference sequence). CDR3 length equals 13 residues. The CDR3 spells CASRPGTGPGDTF. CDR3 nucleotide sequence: TGTGCCAGCAGACCCGGGACAGGCCCTGGGGACACCTTC.

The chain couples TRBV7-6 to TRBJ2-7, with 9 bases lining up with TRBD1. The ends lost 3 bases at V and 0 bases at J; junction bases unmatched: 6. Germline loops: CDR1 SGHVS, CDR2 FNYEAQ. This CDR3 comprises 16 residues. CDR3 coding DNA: TGTGCCAGCAGCTTTTCTCCGGGACAGGGCTCCTACGAGCAGTACTTC. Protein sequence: CASSFSPGQGSYEQYF.

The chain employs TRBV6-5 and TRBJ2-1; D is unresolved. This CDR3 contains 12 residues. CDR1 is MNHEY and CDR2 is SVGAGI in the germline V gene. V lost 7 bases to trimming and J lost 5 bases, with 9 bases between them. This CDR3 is CASMLGNNEQFF. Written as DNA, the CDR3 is TGTGCCAGCATGCTGGGCAACAATGAGCAGTTCTTC.

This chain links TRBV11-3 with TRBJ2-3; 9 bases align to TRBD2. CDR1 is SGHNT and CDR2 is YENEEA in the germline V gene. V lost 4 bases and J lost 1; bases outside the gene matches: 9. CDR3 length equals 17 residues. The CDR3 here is CASSSRGGRSGTDTQYF. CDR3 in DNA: TGTGCCAGCAGCTCGCGGGGGGGCCGTTCGGGCACAGATACGCAGTATTTT.

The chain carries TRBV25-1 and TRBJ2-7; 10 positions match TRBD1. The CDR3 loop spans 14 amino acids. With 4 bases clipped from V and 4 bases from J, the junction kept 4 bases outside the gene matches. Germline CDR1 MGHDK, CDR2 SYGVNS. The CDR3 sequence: CASSVGQGVYEQYF. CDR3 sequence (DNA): TGTGCCAGCAGTGTCGGACAGGGGGTATACGAGCAGTACTTC.

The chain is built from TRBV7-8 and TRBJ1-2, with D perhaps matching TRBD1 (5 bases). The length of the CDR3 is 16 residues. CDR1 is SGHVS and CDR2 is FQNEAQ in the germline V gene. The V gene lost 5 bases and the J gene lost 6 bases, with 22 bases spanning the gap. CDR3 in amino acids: CASSPGHRGSDHGYTF. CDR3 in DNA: TGTGCCAGCAGCCCAGGCCATCGGGGGTCTGATCATGGCTACACCTTC.

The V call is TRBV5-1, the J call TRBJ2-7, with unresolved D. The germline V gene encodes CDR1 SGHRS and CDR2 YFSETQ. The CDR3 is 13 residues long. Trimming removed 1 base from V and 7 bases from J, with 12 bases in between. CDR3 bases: TGCGCCAGCAGCTTGAGGCTGCCCGGGGAGCAGTACTTC. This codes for CASSLRLPGEQYF.

CDR3 bases: TGCGCCAGCAGCCAAGAGGGACAGCGTAATGAAAAACTGTTTTTT. It yields the protein CASSQEGQRNEKLFF. V is TRBV4-1 and J is TRBJ1-4; 7 nucleotides align to TRBD1. The CDR3 has 15 amino acids. Germline-derived CDR1 and CDR2 are MGHRA and YSYEKL. V dropped 0 bases and J dropped 4; count of bases not matched to a gene: 2.

The CDR3 reads CASSFMGGSADEQFF. In DNA, the CDR3 is TGCGCCAGCAGCTTTATGGGCGGGAGTGCCGATGAGCAGTTCTTC. The chain recombines TRBV5-1 with TRBJ2-1; TRBD2 matches at 7 bases. This CDR3 region has 15 residues. Germline values: CDR1 SGHRS, CDR2 YFSETQ. Unmatched junction bases numbered 10, after V lost 2 bases and J lost 8 bases.

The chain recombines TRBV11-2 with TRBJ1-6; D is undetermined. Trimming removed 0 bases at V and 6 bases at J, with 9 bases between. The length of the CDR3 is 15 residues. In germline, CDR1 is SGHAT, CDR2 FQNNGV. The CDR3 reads CASSLEGGPNSPLHF. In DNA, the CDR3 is TGTGCCAGCAGCTTAGAGGGAGGGCCTAATTCACCCCTCCACTTT.

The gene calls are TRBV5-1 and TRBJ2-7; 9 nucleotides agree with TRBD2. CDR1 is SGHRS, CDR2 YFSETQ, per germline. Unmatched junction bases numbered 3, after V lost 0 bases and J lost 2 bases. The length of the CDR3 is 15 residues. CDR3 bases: TGCGCCAGCAGCTTGGGCGCGGGAGGGCCCTACGAGCAGTACTTC. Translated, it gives CASSLGAGGPYEQYF. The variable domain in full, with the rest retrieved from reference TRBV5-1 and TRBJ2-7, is KAGVTQTPRYLIKTRGQQVTLSCSPISGHRSVSWYQQTPGQGLQFLFEYFSETQRNKGNFPGRFSGRQFSNSRSEMNVSTLELGDSALYLCASSLGAGGPYEQYFGPGTRLTVT.

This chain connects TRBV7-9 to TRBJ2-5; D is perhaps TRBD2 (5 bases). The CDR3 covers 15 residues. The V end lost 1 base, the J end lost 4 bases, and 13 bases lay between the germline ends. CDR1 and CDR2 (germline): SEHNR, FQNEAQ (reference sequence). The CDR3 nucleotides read TGTGCCAGCAGCTTAGTTTCCGGACTTGGAGAGACCCAGTACTTC. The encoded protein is CASSLVSGLGETQYF.

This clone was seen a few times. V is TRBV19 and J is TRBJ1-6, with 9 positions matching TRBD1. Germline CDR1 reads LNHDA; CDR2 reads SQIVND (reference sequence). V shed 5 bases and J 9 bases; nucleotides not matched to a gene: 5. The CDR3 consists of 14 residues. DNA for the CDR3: TGTGCCAGTAGTTTCACAGGGGGCGGTTCACCCCTCCACTTT. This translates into CASSFTGGGSPLHF.

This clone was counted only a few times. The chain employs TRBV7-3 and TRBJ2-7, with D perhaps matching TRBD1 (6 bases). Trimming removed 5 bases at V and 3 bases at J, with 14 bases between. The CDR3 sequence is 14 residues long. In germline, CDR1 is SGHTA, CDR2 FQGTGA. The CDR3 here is CASSAQGGVYEQYF. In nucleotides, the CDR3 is TGTGCCAGCAGCGCACAGGGTGGCGTCTACGAGCAGTACTTC.

The CDR3 reads CAWSTGQGNQPQHF. The CDR3, as DNA: TGTGCCTGGAGTACAGGACAGGGCAATCAGCCCCAGCATTTT. The V and J genes are TRBV30 and TRBJ1-5, with TRBD1 identical over 7 bases. CDR3 length: 14 amino acids. With 2 bases clipped from V and 2 bases from J, the junction kept 3 bases outside the gene matches. The germline V gene has CDR1 GTSNPN and CDR2 SVGIG (reference sequence).

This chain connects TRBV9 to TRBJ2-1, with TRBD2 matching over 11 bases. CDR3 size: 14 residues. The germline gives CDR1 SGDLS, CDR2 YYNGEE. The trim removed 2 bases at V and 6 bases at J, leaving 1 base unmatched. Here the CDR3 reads CASSVSGRANEQFF. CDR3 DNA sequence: TGTGCCAGCAGCGTTAGCGGGAGGGCCAATGAGCAGTTCTTC. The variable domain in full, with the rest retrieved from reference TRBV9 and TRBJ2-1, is DSGVTQTPKHLITATGQRVTLRCSPRSGDLSVYWYQQSLDQGLQFLIQYYNGEERAKGNILERFSAQQFPDLHSELNLSSLELGDSALYFCASSVSGRANEQFFGPGTRLTVL.